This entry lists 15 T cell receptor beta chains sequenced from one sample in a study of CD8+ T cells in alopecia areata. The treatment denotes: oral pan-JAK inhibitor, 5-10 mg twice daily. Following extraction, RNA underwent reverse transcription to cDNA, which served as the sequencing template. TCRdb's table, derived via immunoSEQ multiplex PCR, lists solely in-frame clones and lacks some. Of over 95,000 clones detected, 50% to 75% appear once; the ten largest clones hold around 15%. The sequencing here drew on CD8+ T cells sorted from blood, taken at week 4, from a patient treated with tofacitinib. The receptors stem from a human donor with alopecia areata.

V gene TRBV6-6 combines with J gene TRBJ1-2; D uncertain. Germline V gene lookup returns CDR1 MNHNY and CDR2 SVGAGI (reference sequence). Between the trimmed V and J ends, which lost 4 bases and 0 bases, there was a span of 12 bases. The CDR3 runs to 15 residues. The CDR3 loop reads CASSFQRSTNYGYTF. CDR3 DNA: TGTGCCAGCAGTTTTCAGCGATCTACTAACTATGGCTACACCTTC.

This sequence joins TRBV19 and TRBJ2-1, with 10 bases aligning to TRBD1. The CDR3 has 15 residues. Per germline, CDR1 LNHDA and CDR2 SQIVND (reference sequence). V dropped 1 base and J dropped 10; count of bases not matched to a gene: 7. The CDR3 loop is CASSIVGGTGAEQFF. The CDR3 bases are TGTGCCAGTAGTATAGTCGGAGGGACAGGGGCCGAGCAGTTCTTC.

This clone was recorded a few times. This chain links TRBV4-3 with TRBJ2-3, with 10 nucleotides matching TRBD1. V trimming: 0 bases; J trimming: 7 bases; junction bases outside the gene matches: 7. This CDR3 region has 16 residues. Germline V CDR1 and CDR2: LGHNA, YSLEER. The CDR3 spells CASSQDFGQGENTQYF. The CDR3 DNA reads TGCGCCAGCAGCCAAGATTTCGGACAGGGGGAGAATACGCAGTATTTT.

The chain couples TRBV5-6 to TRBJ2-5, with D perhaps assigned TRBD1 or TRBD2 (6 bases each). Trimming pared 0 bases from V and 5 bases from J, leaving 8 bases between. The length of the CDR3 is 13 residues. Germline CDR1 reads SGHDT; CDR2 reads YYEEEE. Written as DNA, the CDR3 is TGTGCCAGCAGCTTGGGGGGGGCCGAGACCCAGTACTTC. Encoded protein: CASSLGGAETQYF.

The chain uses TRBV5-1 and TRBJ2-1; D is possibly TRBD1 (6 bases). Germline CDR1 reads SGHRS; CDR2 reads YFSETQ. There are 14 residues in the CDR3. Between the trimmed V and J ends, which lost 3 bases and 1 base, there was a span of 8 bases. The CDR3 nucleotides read TGCGCCAGCAGCTGGACAGATTCCTACAATGAGCAGTTCTTC. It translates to CASSWTDSYNEQFF.

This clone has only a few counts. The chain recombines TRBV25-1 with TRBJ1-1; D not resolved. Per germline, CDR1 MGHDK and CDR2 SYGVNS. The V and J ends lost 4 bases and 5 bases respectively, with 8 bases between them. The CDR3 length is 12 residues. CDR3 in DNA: TGTGCCAGCAGTGTGGGCAATACTGAAGCTTTCTTT. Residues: CASSVGNTEAFF. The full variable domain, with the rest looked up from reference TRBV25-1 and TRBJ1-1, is EADIYQTPRYLVIGTGKKITLECSQTMGHDKMYWYQQDPGMELHLIHYSYGVNSTEKGDLSSESTVSRIRTEHFPLTLESARPSHTSQYLCASSVGNTEAFFGQGTRLTVV.

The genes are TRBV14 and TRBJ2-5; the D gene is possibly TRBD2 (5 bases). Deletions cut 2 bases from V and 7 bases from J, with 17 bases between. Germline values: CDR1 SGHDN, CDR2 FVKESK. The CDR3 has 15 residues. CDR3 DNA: TGTGCCAGCAGCCAAACCCTGACAAGTCGGGGGACCCAGTACTTC. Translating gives CASSQTLTSRGTQYF.

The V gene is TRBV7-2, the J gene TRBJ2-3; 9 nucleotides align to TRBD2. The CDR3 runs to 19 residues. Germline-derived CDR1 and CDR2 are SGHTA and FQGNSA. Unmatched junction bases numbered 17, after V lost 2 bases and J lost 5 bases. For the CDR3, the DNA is TGTGCCAGCAGCTTACTGGTTCGTGGAGTACTAGCGGGTAGAGATACGCAGTATTTT. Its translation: CASSLLVRGVLAGRDTQYF.

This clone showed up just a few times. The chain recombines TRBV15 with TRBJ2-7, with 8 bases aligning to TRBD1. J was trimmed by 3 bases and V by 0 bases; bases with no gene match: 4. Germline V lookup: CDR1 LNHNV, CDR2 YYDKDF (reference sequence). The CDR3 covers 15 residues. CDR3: CATSRDRTGIYEQYF. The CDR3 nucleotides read TGTGCCACCAGCAGAGACCGGACAGGGATCTACGAGCAGTACTTC. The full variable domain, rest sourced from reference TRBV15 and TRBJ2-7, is DAMVIQNPRYQVTQFGKPVTLSCSQTLNHNVMYWYQQKSSQAPKLLFHYYDKDFNNEADTPDNFQSRRPNTSFCFLDIRSPGLGDTAMYLCATSRDRTGIYEQYFGPGTRLTVT.

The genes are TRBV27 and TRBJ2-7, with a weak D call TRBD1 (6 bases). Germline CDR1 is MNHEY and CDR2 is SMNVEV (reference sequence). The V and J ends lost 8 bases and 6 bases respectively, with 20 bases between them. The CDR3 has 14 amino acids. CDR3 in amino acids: CASGKGVRGSEQYF. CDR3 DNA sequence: TGTGCCAGCGGTAAGGGAGTTAGGGGGAGCGAGCAGTACTTC.

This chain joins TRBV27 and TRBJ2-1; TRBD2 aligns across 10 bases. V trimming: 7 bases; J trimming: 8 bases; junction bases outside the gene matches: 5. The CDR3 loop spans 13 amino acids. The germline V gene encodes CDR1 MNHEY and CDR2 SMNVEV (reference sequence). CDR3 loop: CASTAGGRDEQFF. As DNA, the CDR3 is TGTGCCAGCACAGCGGGAGGGCGAGATGAGCAGTTCTTC.

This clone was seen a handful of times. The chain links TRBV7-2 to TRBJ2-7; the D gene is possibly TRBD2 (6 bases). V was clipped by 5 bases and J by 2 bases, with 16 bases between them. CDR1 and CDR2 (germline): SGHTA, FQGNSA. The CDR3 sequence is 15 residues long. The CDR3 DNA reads TGTGCCAGCAGCCCCGGGGAACTAGCCACCTACGAGCAGTACTTC. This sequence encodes CASSPGELATYEQYF.

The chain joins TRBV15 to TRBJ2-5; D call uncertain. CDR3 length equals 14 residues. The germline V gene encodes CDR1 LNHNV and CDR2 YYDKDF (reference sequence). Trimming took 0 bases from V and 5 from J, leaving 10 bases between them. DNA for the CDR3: TGTGCCACCAGCAGAGATAAGAGCGTGGAGACCCAGTACTTC. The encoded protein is CATSRDKSVETQYF. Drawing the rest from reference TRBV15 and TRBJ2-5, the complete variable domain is DAMVIQNPRYQVTQFGKPVTLSCSQTLNHNVMYWYQQKSSQAPKLLFHYYDKDFNNEADTPDNFQSRRPNTSFCFLDIRSPGLGDTAMYLCATSRDKSVETQYFGPGTRLLVL.

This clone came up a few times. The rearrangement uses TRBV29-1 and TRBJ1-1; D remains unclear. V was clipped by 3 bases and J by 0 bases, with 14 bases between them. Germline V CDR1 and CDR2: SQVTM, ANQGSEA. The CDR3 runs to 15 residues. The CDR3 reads CSVEWGTGMNTEAFF. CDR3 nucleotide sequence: TGCAGCGTTGAGTGGGGTACCGGAATGAACACTGAAGCTTTCTTT.

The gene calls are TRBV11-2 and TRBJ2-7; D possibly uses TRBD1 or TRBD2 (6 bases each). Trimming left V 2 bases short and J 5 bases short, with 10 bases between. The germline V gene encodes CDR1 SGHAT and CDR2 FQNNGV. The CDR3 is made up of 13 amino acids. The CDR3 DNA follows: TGTGCCAGCAGCTTATTGGGGGGCCACGAGCAGTACTTC. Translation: CASSLLGGHEQYF.